This passage covers 13 T cell receptor beta chains from one sample sequenced in a study of T cells in Graves' hyperthyroidism and ophthalmopathy. Amplified TCR beta CDR3 regions came from RNA transcripts. The HTBI set primed first-round TCR CDR3 RT-PCR. Each CDR3 protein gets one entry after TCRdb re-called the multiplex PCR reads with MiXCR. The sample lists approximately 870,000 distinct CDR3 sequences; over 35% were seen once. The sequenced sample consisted of blood. The receptors come from a young man with Graves' hyperthyroidism.

This rearrangement joins TRBV29-1 to TRBJ2-1, with TRBD2 matching 7 bases. The V segment lost 1 base and the J segment 5 bases; nucleotides outside the gene matches: 5. Germline CDR1 is SQVTM and CDR2 is ANQGSEA. The CDR3 loop spans 14 amino acids. Here the CDR3 reads CSVEGRTRDNEQFF. The CDR3 coding sequence is TGCAGCGTTGAAGGCCGGACTAGAGACAATGAGCAGTTCTTC.

This chain connects TRBV20-1 to TRBJ1-2, with D perhaps TRBD1 (5 bases). Germline V gives CDR1 DFQATT, CDR2 SNEGSKA (reference sequence). The CDR3 extends over 14 amino acids. V was trimmed by 1 base and J by 2 bases, leaving 11 bases between them. In DNA form, the CDR3 reads TGCAGTGCTAGAGGCAGGGTAGGCAACTATGGCTACACCTTC. Amino acids: CSARGRVGNYGYTF.

This clonotype was detected a few times. The V gene is TRBV20-1, the J gene TRBJ2-5, with 9 bases aligning to TRBD1. This CDR3 region has 18 residues. Germline V gene lookup returns CDR1 DFQATT and CDR2 SNEGSKA (reference sequence). With V trimmed by 1 base and J by 2 bases, 14 bases remained unmatched. The CDR3 DNA reads TGCAGTGCTAGAGTCCGGCCGGGACAGGGTCGACGGCAAGAGACCCAGTACTTC. It yields the protein CSARVRPGQGRRQETQYF.

This chain joins TRBV7-2 and TRBJ2-5, with 7 nucleotides matching TRBD1. This CDR3 contains 14 residues. From germline, CDR1 is SGHTA and CDR2 FQGNSA. J gave up 3 bases and V 4 bases, and 5 bases lay outside the gene matches. The DNA for the CDR3 is TGTGCCAGCAGCTCTGGGACAGTTAAAGAGACCCAGTACTTC. It yields the protein CASSSGTVKETQYF.

V and J are TRBV29-1 and TRBJ2-3; 8 bases are shared with TRBD1. Per germline, CDR1 SQVTM and CDR2 ANQGSEA. V was clipped by 6 bases and J by 3 bases; unmatched bases: 8. CDR3 length: 14 amino acids. CDR3 nucleotides: TGCAGCGTGGGCATCTGGGACAGGACAGATACGCAGTATTTT. This sequence encodes CSVGIWDRTDTQYF.

The chain combines TRBV25-1 with TRBJ1-4; the D is unclear. From germline, CDR1 is MGHDK and CDR2 SYGVNS. The CDR3 contains 13 residues. V dropped 8 bases and J dropped 8 bases, with 15 bases sitting between them. In DNA, the CDR3 is TGTGCCAGCCAAGACCTTGGACCCGAAAAACTGTTTTTT. This gives the protein CASQDLGPEKLFF.

The V call is TRBV20-1, the J call TRBJ1-1, with D possibly TRBD1 on 5 matching bases. V was shortened by 5 bases and J by 3 bases, with 16 bases between the two germline ends. The CDR3 sequence is 14 residues long. Germline V gene lookup returns CDR1 DFQATT and CDR2 SNEGSKA (reference sequence). For the CDR3, the DNA is TGCAGTGCTCGCAGACAGAGGGGCGACACTGAAGCTTTCTTT. This codes for CSARRQRGDTEAFF.

DNA of the CDR3: TGTGCCAGCAGCTTGGCCTCAACGGGCGGCTATGGCTACACCTTC. It specifies CASSLASTGGYGYTF. V gene TRBV5-6 combines with J gene TRBJ1-2, with D unresolved. Looked up from germline, CDR1 is SGHDT and CDR2 is YYEEEE. The ends were cut back, 0 bases at V and 4 bases at J, with 13 bases in the middle. The CDR3 spans 15 residues.

This clonotype was recorded a few times. The chain recombines TRBV14 with TRBJ1-1; D gene unclear. This CDR3 spans 15 amino acids. Trimming removed 4 bases from V and 4 bases from J, with 16 bases in between. Germline V CDR1 and CDR2: SGHDN, FVKESK. The CDR3 nucleotides read TGTGCCAGCAGCCCATACGGACGGACCGGCACTGAAGCTTTCTTT. Protein sequence: CASSPYGRTGTEAFF.

This chain links TRBV5-4 with TRBJ2-6; 9 nucleotides line up with TRBD1. V gave up 4 bases and J gave up 4 bases; unmatched junction bases: 12. From germline, CDR1 is SGHNT and CDR2 YYREEE (reference sequence). The CDR3 extends over 18 amino acids. The CDR3 protein is CASSGVRDREGGANVLTF. DNA of the CDR3: TGTGCCAGCAGCGGGGTCCGGGACAGGGAGGGAGGGGCCAACGTCCTGACTTTC.

About this clonotype itself: This is likely a read error, given that the CDR3 carries no conserved phenylalanine or tryptophan at its end. The CDR3 nucleotides read TGCAGCGTTGGGCGGGGGAGGCTCACTGAAGCTTTCCTC. Amino acids: CSVGRGRLTEAFL. The genes are TRBV29-1 and TRBJ1-1; maybe TRBD1 (5 bases). The V gene lost 4 bases and the J gene lost 4 bases, with 13 bases spanning the gap. From germline, CDR1 is SQVTM and CDR2 ANQGSEA. The CDR3 sequence is 13 residues long.

This clonotype has a handful of counts. The V gene is TRBV20-1, the J gene TRBJ1-4; 9 bases are shared with TRBD1. Trimming at V came to 5 bases and at J to 4 bases, leaving 2 bases not matched to a gene. In germline, CDR1 is DFQATT, CDR2 SNEGSKA (reference sequence). The CDR3 length is 13 residues. The CDR3 is CSARTGVNEKLFF. The DNA for the CDR3 is TGCAGTGCTCGGACAGGGGTTAATGAAAAACTGTTTTTT.

V and J are TRBV5-1 and TRBJ2-7, with no clear D. V was shortened by 4 bases and J by 0 bases, with 14 bases between the two germline ends. Germline V CDR1 and CDR2: SGHRS, YFSETQ. The CDR3 contains 15 residues. Here the CDR3 reads CASSRRTESSYEQYF. CDR3 DNA sequence: TGCGCCAGCAGCCGAAGGACGGAAAGCTCCTACGAGCAGTACTTC. Together with reference TRBV5-1 and TRBJ2-7, the CDR3 gives the full variable domain: KAGVTQTPRYLIKTRGQQVTLSCSPISGHRSVSWYQQTPGQGLQFLFEYFSETQRNKGNFPGRFSGRQFSNSRSEMNVSTLELGDSALYLCASSRRTESSYEQYFGPGTRLTVT.